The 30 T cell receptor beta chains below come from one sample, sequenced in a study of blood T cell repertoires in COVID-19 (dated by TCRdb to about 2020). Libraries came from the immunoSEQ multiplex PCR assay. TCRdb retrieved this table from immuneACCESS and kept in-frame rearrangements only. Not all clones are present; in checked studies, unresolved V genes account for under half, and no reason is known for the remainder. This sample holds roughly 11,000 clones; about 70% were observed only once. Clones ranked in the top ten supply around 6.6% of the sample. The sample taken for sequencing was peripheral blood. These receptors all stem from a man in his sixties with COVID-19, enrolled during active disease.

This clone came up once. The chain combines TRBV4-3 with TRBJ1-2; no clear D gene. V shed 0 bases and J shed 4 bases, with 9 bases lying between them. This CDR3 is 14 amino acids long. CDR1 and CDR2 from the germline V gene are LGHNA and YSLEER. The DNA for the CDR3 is TGCGCCAGCAGCCAAGATGTGTTAGTCTATGGCTACACCTTC. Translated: CASSQDVLVYGYTF.

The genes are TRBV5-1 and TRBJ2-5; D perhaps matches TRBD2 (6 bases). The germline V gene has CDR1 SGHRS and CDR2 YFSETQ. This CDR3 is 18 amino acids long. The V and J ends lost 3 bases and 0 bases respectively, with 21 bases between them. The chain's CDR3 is CASSWREEPGRYQETQYF. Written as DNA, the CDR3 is TGCGCCAGCAGCTGGAGGGAGGAACCGGGCCGGTACCAAGAGACCCAGTACTTC.

The CDR3 DNA sequence: TGTGCCAGCTCACCAAGCCTCCGGGAGACCCAGTACTTC. Translation gives CASSPSLRETQYF. The V and J genes are TRBV18 and TRBJ2-5; D ambiguous. This CDR3 spans 13 amino acids. Germline CDR1 KGHSH, CDR2 LQKENI. V lost 2 bases and J lost 5, with 9 bases in between.

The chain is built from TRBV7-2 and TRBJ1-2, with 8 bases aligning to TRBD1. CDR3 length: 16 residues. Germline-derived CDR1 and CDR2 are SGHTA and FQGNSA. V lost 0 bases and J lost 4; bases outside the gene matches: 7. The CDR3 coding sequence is TGTGCCAGCAGCTTAGCCGCGGGACAGGTCTTCTATGGCTACACCTTC. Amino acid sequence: CASSLAAGQVFYGYTF.

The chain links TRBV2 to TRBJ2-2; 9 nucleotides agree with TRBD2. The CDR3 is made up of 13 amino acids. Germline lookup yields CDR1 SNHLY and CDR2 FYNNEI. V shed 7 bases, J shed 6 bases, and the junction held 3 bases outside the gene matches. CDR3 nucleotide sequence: TGTGCCAGCAAAGGGACTAGCTCCGGGGAGCTGTTTTTT. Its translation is CASKGTSSGELFF. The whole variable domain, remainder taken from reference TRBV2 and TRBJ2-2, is EPEVTQTPSHQVTQMGQEVILRCVPISNHLYFYWYRQILGQKVEFLVSFYNNEISEKSEIFDDQFSVERPDGSNFTLKIRSTKLEDSAMYFCASKGTSSGELFFGEGSRLTVL.

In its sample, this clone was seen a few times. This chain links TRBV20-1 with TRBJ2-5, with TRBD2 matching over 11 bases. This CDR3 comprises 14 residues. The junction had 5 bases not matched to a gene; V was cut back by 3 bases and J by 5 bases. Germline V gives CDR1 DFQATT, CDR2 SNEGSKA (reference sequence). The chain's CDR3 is CSASSLAGDETQYF. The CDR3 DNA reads TGCAGTGCTAGTTCACTAGCGGGGGACGAGACCCAGTACTTC.

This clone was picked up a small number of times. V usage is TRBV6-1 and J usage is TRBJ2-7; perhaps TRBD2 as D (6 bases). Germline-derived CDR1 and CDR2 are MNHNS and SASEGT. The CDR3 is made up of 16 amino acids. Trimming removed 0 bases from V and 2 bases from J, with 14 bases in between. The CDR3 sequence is CASSEAVADTTYEQYF. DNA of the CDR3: TGTGCCAGCAGTGAAGCTGTAGCGGACACCACCTACGAGCAGTACTTC.

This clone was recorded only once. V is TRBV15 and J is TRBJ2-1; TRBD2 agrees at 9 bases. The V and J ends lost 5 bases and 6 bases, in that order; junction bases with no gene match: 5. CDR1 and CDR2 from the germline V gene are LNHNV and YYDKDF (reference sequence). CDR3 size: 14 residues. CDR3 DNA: TGTGCCACCAGCCCCCGGACTAGCGTCAATGAGCAGTTCTTC. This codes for CATSPRTSVNEQFF.

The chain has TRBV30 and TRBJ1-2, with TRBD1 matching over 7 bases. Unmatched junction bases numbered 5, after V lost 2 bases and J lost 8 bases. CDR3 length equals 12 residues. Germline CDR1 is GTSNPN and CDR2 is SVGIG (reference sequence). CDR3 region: CAWSPGQSGYTF. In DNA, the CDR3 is TGTGCCTGGAGTCCGGGACAGTCGGGCTACACCTTC.

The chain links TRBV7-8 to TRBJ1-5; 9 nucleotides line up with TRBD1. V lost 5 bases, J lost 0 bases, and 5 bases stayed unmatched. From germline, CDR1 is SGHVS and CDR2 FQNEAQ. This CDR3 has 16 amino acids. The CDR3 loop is CASSAGTGFSNQPQHF. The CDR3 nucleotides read TGTGCCAGCAGCGCAGGGACAGGGTTTAGCAATCAGCCCCAGCATTTT.

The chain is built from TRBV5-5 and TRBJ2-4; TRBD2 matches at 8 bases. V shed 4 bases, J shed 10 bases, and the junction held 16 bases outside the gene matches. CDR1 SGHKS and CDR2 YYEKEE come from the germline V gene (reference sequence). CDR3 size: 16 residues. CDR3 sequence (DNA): TGTGCCAGCAGCCCCGCTCCGGGGGGGTCAATTGGGATTCAGTACTTC. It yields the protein CASSPAPGGSIGIQYF.

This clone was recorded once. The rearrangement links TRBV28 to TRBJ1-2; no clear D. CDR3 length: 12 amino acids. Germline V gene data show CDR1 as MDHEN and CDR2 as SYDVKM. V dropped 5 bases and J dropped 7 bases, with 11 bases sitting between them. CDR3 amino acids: CASSLTRLGYTF. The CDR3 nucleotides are TGTGCCAGCAGTCTAACCAGGCTTGGCTACACCTTC.

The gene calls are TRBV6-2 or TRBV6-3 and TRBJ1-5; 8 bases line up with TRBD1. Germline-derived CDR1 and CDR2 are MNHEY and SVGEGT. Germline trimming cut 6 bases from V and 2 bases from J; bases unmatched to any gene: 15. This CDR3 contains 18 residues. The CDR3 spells CASSPMRQGIGGNQPQHF. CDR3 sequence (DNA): TGTGCCAGCAGCCCGATGAGACAGGGGATCGGGGGCAATCAGCCCCAGCATTTT.

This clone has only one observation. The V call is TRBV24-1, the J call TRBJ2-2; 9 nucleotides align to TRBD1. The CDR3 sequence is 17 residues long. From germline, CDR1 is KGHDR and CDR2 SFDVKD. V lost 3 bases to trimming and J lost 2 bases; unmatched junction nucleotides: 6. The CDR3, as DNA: TGTGCCACCAGTGATCCCCGGGGACAGGGAAACACCGGGGAGCTGTTTTTT. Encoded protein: CATSDPRGQGNTGELFF.

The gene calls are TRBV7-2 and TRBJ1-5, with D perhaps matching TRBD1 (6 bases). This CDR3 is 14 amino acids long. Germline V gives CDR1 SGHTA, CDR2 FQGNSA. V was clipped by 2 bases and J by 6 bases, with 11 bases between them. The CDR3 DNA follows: TGTGCCAGCAGCTTAAACAGGGAGGGTCAGCCCCAGCATTTT. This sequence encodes CASSLNREGQPQHF.

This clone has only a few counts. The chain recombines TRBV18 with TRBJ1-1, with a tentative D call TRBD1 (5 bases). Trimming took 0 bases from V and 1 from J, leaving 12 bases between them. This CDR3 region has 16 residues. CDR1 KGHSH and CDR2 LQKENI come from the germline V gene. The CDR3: CASSPPKGAPNTEAFF. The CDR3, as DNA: TGTGCCAGCTCACCACCGAAAGGGGCCCCGAACACTGAAGCTTTCTTT.

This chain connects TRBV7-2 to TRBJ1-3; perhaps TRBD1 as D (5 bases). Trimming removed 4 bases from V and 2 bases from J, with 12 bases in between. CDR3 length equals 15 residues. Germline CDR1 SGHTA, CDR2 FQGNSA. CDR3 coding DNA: TGTGCCAGCAGCTCCCAGGGTTCGGCTGGAAACACCATATATTTT. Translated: CASSSQGSAGNTIYF. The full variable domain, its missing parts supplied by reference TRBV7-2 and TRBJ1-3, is GAGVSQSPSNKVTEKGKDVELRCDPISGHTALYWYRQSLGQGLEFLIYFQGNSAPDKSGLPSDRFSAERTGGSVSTLTIQRTQQEDSAVYLCASSSQGSAGNTIYFGEGSWLTVV.

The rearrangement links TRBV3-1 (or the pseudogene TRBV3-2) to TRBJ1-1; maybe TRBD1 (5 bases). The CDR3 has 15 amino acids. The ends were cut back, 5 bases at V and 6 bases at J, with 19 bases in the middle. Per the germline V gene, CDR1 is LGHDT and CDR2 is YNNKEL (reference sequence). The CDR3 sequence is CASSGSNQGGPEAFF. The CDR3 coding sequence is TGTGCCAGCAGCGGCTCAAACCAGGGCGGCCCTGAAGCTTTCTTT.

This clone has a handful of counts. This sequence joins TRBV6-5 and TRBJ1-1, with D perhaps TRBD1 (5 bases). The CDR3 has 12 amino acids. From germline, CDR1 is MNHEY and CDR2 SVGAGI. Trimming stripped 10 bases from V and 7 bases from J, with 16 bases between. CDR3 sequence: CATISAGVEAFF. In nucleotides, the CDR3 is TGTGCCACCATCTCGGCGGGGGTTGAAGCTTTCTTT.

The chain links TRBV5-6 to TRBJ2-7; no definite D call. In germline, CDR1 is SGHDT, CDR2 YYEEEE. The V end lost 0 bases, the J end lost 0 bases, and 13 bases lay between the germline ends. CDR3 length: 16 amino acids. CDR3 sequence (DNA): TGTGCCAGCAGCTTGGCCCCTCGACACCTCTCCTACGAGCAGTACTTC. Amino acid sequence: CASSLAPRHLSYEQYF.

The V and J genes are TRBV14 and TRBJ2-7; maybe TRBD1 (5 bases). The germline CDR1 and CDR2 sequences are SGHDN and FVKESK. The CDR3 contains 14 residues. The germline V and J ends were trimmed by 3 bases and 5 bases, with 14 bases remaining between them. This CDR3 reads CASSHLGVWDEQYF. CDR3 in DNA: TGTGCCAGCAGCCATCTAGGGGTTTGGGACGAGCAGTACTTC.

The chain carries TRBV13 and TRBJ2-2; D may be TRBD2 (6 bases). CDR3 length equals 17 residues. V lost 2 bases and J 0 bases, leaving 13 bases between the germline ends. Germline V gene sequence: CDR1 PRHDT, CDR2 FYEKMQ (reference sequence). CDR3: CASSLKNSGANTGELFF. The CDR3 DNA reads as TGTGCCAGCAGCTTAAAAAATAGCGGAGCGAACACCGGGGAGCTGTTTTTT.

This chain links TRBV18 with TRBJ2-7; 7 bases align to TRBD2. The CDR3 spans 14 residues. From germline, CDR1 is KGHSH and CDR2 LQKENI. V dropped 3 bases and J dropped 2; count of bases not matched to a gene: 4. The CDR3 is CASSPGGGPYEQYV. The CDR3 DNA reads TGTGCCAGCTCACCGGGGGGAGGGCCCTACGAGCAGTACGTC.

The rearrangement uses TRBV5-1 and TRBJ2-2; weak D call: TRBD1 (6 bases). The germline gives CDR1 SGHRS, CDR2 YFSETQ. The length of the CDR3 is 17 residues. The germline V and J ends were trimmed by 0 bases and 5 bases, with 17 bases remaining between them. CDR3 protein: CASSLGWGRGPTGELFF. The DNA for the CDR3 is TGCGCCAGCAGCTTGGGTTGGGGCAGGGGTCCTACCGGGGAGCTGTTTTTT.

The CDR3 protein is CASSTLVGTRNEKLFF. DNA for the CDR3: TGTGCCAGTAGTACTCTGGTCGGTACCAGGAACGAAAAACTGTTTTTT. This chain joins TRBV19 and TRBJ1-4; D uncertain. CDR1 is LNHDA, CDR2 SQIVND, per germline (reference sequence). The CDR3 sequence is 16 residues long. Trimming pared 4 bases from V and 8 bases from J, leaving 20 bases between.

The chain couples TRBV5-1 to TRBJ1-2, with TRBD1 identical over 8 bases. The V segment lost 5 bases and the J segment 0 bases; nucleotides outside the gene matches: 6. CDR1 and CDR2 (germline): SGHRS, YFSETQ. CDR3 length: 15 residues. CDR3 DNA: TGCGCCAGCAGGCGGGACAGGACCACTAACTATGGCTACACCTTC. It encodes CASRRDRTTNYGYTF.

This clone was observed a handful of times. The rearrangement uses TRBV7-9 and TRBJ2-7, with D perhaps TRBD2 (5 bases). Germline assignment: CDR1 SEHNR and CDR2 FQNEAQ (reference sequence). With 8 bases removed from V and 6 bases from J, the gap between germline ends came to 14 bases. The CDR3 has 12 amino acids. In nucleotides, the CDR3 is TGTGCCAGCGGAATGGCAGGAGGCGAGCAGTACGTC. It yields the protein CASGMAGGEQYV.

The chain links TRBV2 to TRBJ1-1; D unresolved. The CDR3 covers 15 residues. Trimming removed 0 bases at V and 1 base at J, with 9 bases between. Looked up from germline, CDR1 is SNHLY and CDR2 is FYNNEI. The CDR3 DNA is TGTGCCAGCAGTGAAGCGCTTCCGGGGAACACTGAAGCTTTCTTT. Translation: CASSEALPGNTEAFF.

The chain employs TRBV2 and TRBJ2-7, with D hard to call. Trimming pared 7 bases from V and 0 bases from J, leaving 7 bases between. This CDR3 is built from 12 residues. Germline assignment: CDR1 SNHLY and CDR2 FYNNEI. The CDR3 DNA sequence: TGTGCCAGCAACTCCTTCTCCTACGAGCAGTACTTC. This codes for CASNSFSYEQYF.

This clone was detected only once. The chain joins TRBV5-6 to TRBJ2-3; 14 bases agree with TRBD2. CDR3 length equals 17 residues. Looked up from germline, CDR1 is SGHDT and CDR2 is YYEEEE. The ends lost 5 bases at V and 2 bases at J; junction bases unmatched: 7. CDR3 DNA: TGTGCCAGCAGTCACGGACTAGCGGGAGGTGACACAGATACGCAGTATTTT. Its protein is CASSHGLAGGDTDTQYF.